This T cell receptor beta chain was sequenced in a study of T cell responses to AZD1222 COVID-19 vaccine. Regarding the study as a whole: Dominant at 160-218 and 743-854, vaccine-associated CD4 TCRs also spanned spike.

CDR1 and CDR2 from the germline V gene are MGHRA and YSYEKL. CDR3 size: 16 residues. The ends were cut back, 0 bases at V and 2 bases at J, with 11 bases in the middle. Notes on this clone: Its specificity is not known.

Profiling relied on immunoSEQ multiplex PCR, and the TCRdb table lists in-frame clones only, not all of them. The table has under 150,000 clones, about 91% seen once; the top ten hold almost 6.5%. The sequenced sample was peripheral blood, obtained 28 days after the second AZD1222 dose. This chain uses TRBV4-1 with TRBJ1-5; no clear D. This TCR derives from an adult who received the AZD1222 COVID-19 vaccine. The CDR3 DNA is TGCGCCAGCAGCCAAGATGGAGGGTTTGGCAATCAGCCCCAGCATTTT. Protein sequence: CASSQDGGFGNQPQHF.